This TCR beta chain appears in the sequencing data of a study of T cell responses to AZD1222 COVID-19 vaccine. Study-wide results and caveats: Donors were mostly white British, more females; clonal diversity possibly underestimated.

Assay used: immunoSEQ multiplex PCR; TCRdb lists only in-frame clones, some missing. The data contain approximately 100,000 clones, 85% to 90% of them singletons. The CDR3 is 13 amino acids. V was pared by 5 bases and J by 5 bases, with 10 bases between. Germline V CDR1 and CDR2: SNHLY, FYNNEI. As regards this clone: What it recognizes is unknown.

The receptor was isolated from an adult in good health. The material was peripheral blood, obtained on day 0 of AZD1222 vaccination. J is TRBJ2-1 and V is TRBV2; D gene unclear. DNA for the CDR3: TGTGCCAGCAGTCCTAGATGGGACAATGAGCAGTTCTTC. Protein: CASSPRWDNEQFF.